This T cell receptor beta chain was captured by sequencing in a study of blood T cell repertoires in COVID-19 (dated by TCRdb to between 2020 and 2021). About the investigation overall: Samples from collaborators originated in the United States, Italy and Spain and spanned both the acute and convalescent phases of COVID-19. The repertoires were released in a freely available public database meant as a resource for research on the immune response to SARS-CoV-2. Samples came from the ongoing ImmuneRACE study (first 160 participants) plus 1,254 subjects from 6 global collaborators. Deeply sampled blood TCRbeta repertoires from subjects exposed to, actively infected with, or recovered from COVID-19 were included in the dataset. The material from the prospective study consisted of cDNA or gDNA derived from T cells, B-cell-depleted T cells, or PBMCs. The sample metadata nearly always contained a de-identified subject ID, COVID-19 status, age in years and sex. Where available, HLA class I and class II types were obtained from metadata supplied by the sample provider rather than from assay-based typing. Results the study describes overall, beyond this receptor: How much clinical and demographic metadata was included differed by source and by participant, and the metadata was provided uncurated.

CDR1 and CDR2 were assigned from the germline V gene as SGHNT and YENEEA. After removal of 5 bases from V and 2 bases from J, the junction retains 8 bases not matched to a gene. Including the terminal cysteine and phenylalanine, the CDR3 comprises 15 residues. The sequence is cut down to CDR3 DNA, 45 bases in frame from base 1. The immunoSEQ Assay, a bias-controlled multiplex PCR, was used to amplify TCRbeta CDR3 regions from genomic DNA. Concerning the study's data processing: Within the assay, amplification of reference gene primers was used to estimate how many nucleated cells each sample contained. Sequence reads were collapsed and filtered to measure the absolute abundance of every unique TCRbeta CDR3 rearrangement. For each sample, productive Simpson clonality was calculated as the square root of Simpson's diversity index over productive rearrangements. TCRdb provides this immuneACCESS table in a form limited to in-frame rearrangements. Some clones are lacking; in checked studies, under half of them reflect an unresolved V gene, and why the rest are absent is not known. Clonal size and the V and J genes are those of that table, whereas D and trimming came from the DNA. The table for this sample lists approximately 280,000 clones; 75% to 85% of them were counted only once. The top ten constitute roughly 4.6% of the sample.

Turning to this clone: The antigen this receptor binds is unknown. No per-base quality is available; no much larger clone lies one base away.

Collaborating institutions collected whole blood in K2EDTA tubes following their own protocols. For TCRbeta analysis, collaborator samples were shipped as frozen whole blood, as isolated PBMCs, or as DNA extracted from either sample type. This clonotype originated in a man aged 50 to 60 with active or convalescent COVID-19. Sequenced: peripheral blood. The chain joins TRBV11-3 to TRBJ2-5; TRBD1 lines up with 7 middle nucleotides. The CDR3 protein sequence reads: CASSPGQVEQETQYF. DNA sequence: TGTGCCAGCAGCCCTGGACAGGTTGAGCAAGAGACCCAGTACTTC. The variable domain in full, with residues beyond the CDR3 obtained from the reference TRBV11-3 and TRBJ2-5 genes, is EAGVVQSPRYKIIEKKQPVAFWCNPISGHNTLYWYLQNLGQGPELLIRYENEEAVDDSQLPKDRFSAERLKGVDSTLKIQPAELGDSAVYLCASSPGQVEQETQYFGPGTRLLVL.